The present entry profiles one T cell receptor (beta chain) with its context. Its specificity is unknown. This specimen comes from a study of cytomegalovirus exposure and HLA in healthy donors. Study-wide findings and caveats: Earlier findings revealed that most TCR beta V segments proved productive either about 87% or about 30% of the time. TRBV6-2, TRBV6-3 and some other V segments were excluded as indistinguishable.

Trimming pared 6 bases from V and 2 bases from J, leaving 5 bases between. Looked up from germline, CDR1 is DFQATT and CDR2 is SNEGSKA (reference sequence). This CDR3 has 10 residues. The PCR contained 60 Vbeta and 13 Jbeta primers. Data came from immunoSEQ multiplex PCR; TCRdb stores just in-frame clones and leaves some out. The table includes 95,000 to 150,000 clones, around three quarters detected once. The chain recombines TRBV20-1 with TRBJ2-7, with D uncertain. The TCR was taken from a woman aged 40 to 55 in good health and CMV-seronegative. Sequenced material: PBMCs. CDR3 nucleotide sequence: TGCAGTGCCCTACCCTACGAGCAGTACTTC. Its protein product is CSALPYEQYF.